The rows below give T cell receptor beta chains drawn from one sample of a study of blood T cell repertoires in COVID-19. The protocol was immunoSEQ multiplex PCR, while the TCRdb copy is restricted to in-frame clones and leaves out a portion. Of 200,000 to 300,000 clones listed, around 89% are singletons. Sequences were obtained from PBMCs or T cells enriched from blood (not recorded which). These receptors all stem from a man aged 35 to 55 who had recovered from COVID-19. The CDR3 runs from the conserved cysteine through the conserved F or W. D genes are given only for firm matches. Clone size is given for some rows only: seen once, a few or many times, or a class if the clone is expanded.

v_gene	abundance	len	j_gene	d_gene	CDR3aa	CDR3nt
TRBV7-9	-	13	TRBJ1-4	TRBD1	CASRGTVNEKLFF	TGTGCCAGCAGGGGGACAGTTAATGAAAAACTGTTTTTT
TRBV15	-	19	TRBJ1-4	TRBD1	CATSRVLAHRQGMWEKLFF	TGTGCCACCAGCAGAGTTTTAGCCCATAGACAGGGGATGTGGGAAAAACTGTTTTTT
TRBV6-1	-	15	TRBJ2-1	TRBD1	CASSEGRDRANEQFF	TGTGCCAGCAGTGAAGGGCGTGACAGGGCCAATGAGCAGTTCTTC
TRBV24-1	-	17	TRBJ2-1	TRBD2	CATSGSSGTNSYNEQFF	TGTGCCACCAGTGGGAGTAGCGGGACCAACTCCTACAATGAGCAGTTCTTC
TRBV19	-	14	TRBJ1-2	TRBD1	CASSMGTGADGYTF	TGTGCCAGTAGTATGGGGACAGGCGCCGATGGCTACACCTTC
TRBV21-1	-	19	TRBJ2-1	-	CASTRGTGQIRKIYNEQFF	TGTGCCAGCACCCGGGGGACAGGGCAAATCAGAAAAATCTACAATGAGCAGTTCTTC
TRBV5-1	-	14	TRBJ2-5	-	CASSSGGGQETQYF	TGCGCCAGCAGCTCGGGGGGCGGCCAAGAGACCCAGTACTTC
TRBV9	-	14	TRBJ1-2	TRBD1	CASSPQGQNYGYTF	TGTGCCAGCAGCCCCCAGGGACAGAACTATGGCTACACCTTC
TRBV11-2	-	14	TRBJ2-7	TRBD2	CASSLEREGAEQYF	TGTGCCAGCAGCTTAGAGCGGGAGGGTGCCGAGCAGTACTTC
TRBV11-3	-	17	TRBJ1-6	TRBD1	CASSLEDRVKESSPLHF	TGTGCCAGCAGCTTAGAGGACAGGGTAAAAGAAAGTTCACCCCTCCACTTT
TRBV9	-	16	TRBJ2-1	TRBD2	CASSVVTSGAYNEQFF	TGTGCCAGCAGCGTAGTGACTAGCGGGGCCTACAATGAGCAGTTCTTC
TRBV28	-	20	TRBJ2-7	TRBD2	CASSPIRGLAGGLSSYEQYF	TGTGCCAGCAGCCCAATTCGGGGACTAGCGGGAGGTCTGTCGTCCTACGAGCAGTACTTC
TRBV30	-	11	TRBJ1-1	-	CALRRSTEAFF	TGTGCCTTGAGGAGGAGCACTGAAGCTTTCTTT
TRBV6-5	-	15	TRBJ1-1	TRBD1	CASSNTGGHGTEAFF	TGTGCCAGCAGTAATACAGGGGGCCATGGCACTGAAGCTTTCTTT
TRBV2	-	14	TRBJ1-6	-	CASSEANYNSPLHF	TGTGCCAGCAGTGAAGCTAACTATAATTCACCCCTCCACTTT
TRBV21-1	-	15	TRBJ1-1	-	CASLPGQGNGTEAFF	TGTGCCAGCTTGCCGGGACAGGGAAATGGCACTGAAGCTTTCTTT
TRBV7-3	once	16	TRBJ2-6	TRBD1	CASTIGTGFGANVLTF	TGTGCCAGCACTATCGGGACAGGGTTCGGGGCCAACGTCCTGACTTTC
TRBV7-3	-	14	TRBJ2-2	-	CASSQNRDTGELFF	TGTGCCAGCAGCCAGAACAGGGATACCGGGGAGCTGTTTTTT
TRBV7-9	-	15	TRBJ1-1	-	CASSLVRGALTEAFF	TGTGCCAGCAGCTTAGTCAGGGGTGCTCTGACTGAAGCTTTCTTT
TRBV2	-	13	TRBJ2-7	-	CASTRGGRVEQYF	TGTGCCAGCACGAGGGGGGGACGGGTCGAGCAGTACTTC
TRBV19	-	18	TRBJ2-2	TRBD2	CARRGAGVPRQNTGELFF	TGTGCCAGACGGGGTGCGGGGGTTCCCCGACAGAACACCGGGGAGCTGTTTTTT
TRBV4-1	once	12	TRBJ2-1	-	CASSQNRNEQFF	TGCGCCAGCAGCCAAAACAGGAATGAGCAGTTCTTC
TRBV7-8	few	18	TRBJ1-3	-	CASSPAGGVPTRGNTIYF	TGTGCCAGCAGCCCGGCTGGGGGGGTGCCGACAAGGGGAAACACCATATATTTT